The rows below give T cell receptor beta chains drawn from one sample of a study of CD8 T cells in Susac syndrome. TCRdb itself ran the immunoSEQ multiplex PCR reads through MiXCR, one entry per CDR3 protein. The data show over 130,000 distinct CDR3 sequences, 85% to 95% seen once. Source material: CD4+ T cells from PBMCs. These receptor sequences come from a human donor with multiple sclerosis. Each CDR3 is given with its conserved first and last residue. D genes are given only for firm matches. Clone size, where shown, is once, few, many, or a class for clones that have expanded.

CASSEGHDTGELFF,TGCGCCAGCAGCGAGGGACACGACACCGGGGAGCTGTTTTTT,TRBV5-1,.,.,TRBJ2-2
CASSGTGLLQETQYF,TGCGCCAGCAGCGGAACGGGACTTTTGCAAGAGACCCAGTACTTC,TRBV5-1,.,.,TRBJ2-5
CSARAWAEYNQPQHF,TGCAGTGCTAGAGCTTGGGCGGAGTACAATCAGCCCCAGCATTTT,TRBV20-1,.,.,TRBJ1-5
CASSFNSMNTEAFF,TGTGCCAGCAGTTTCAACAGCATGAACACTGAAGCTTTCTTT,TRBV12-3/TRBV12-4,.,once,TRBJ1-1
CASSGRTRFYEQYF,TGTGCCAGCAGCGGACGGACTAGGTTTTACGAGCAGTACTTC,TRBV7-2,TRBD2,few,TRBJ2-7
CSAEDNRGLNGYTF,TGCAGTGCTGAAGACAACAGGGGATTAAATGGCTACACCTTC,TRBV20-1,TRBD1,.,TRBJ1-2
CATSVGRSEAFF,TGTGCCACCAGTGTAGGACGGTCTGAAGCTTTCTTT,TRBV24-1,.,.,TRBJ1-1
CASSWRGEETQYF,TGTGCCAGCAGCTGGCGGGGTGAGGAGACCCAGTACTTC,TRBV7-3,.,.,TRBJ2-5
CASSGTAKNSPLHF,TGTGCCAGCTCGGGGACAGCCAAGAATTCACCCCTCCACTTT,TRBV18,TRBD1,once,TRBJ1-6
CASSPRGSTDTQYF,TGTGCCAGCAGTCCAAGAGGATCCACAGATACGCAGTATTTT,TRBV2,.,.,TRBJ2-3
CASRPGQTYSPLHF,TGTGCCAGCAGGCCTGGACAGACCTATTCACCCCTCCACTTT,TRBV27,.,.,TRBJ1-6
CSAIGRFGYTF,TGCAGTGCTATTGGGAGATTTGGCTACACCTTC,TRBV20-1,.,.,TRBJ1-2
CASANQGMNTEAFF,TGTGCCAGCGCCAACCAGGGAATGAACACTGAAGCTTTCTTT,TRBV27,.,once,TRBJ1-1
CASISSGGSYEQYF,TGTGCCAGCATCAGTAGCGGGGGCAGCTACGAGCAGTACTTC,TRBV6-2/TRBV6-3,TRBD2,.,TRBJ2-7
CASSLVSSGSVNTQYF,TGTGCCAGCAGCTTGGTTTCTAGCGGGAGTGTCAATACGCAGTATTTT,TRBV5-4,TRBD2,.,TRBJ2-3
CASSRQGIRTDTQYF,TGTGCCAGCAGTCGACAGGGAATCCGCACAGATACGCAGTATTTT,TRBV28,TRBD1,.,TRBJ2-3
CSVSFVGANTEAFF,TGCAGCGTGTCCTTTGTTGGGGCGAACACTGAAGCTTTCTTT,TRBV29-1,.,.,TRBJ1-1
CASSPNRQGGKYF,TGTGCCAGCAGTCCCAACCGACAGGGAGGAAAGTACTTC,TRBV27,.,.,TRBJ2-7
CATSDPPVTDTQYF,TGTGCCACCAGTGATCCTCCAGTCACAGATACGCAGTATTTT,TRBV24-1,.,.,TRBJ2-3
CSVDETGYGYTF,TGCAGCGTTGACGAGACAGGCTATGGCTACACCTTC,TRBV29-1,.,.,TRBJ1-2
CASSLGPPPLHF,TGTGCCAGCAGTTTGGGACCCCCACCCCTCCACTTT,TRBV12-3/TRBV12-4,.,.,TRBJ1-6
CASSYRNSGANVLTF,TGTGCCAGCAGTTACCGGAACTCTGGGGCCAACGTCCTGACTTTC,TRBV27,.,.,TRBJ2-6
CASSQRQGFRELFF,TGTGCCAGCAGCCAGCGACAGGGATTCCGGGAGCTGTTTTTT,TRBV3-1,TRBD1,.,TRBJ2-2
CASSSGDRYEQYF,TGTGCCAGCAGCTCCGGGGACCGCTACGAGCAGTACTTC,TRBV12-3/TRBV12-4,.,.,TRBJ2-7
CASSPGPIAPNEQFF,TGTGCCAGCAGCCCGGGACCCATTGCTCCGAATGAGCAGTTCTTC,TRBV3-1,.,.,TRBJ2-1
CASSQDTTGQETQYF,TGCGCCAGCAGCCAAGATACCACAGGGCAAGAGACCCAGTACTTC,TRBV4-1,.,.,TRBJ2-5
CSALQGALQETQYF,TGCAGCGCCCTGCAGGGGGCGCTCCAAGAGACCCAGTACTTC,TRBV29-1,TRBD1,.,TRBJ2-5
CASRRDIQANYGYTF,TGTGCCAGCAGGAGGGACATTCAAGCTAACTATGGCTACACCTTC,TRBV9,.,once,TRBJ1-2
CATSRGGQGETQYF,TGTGCCACCAGCAGAGGGGGACAGGGGGAGACCCAGTACTTC,TRBV15,TRBD1,few,TRBJ2-5
CASSQGAIGWREAFF,TGTGCCAGCAGCCAAGGGGCAATTGGATGGCGAGAAGCTTTCTTT,TRBV14,.,.,TRBJ1-1
CSAVGETQYF,TGCAGTGCCGTTGGGGAGACCCAGTACTTC,TRBV20-1,.,.,TRBJ2-5
CSARGIVGGLLEDEQFF,TGCAGCGCCAGGGGTATAGTGGGGGGCCTACTAGAGGATGAGCAGTTCTTC,TRBV29-1,.,.,TRBJ2-1
CASVDYRGHNEQFF,TGTGCCAGCGTCGACTACAGGGGCCACAATGAGCAGTTCTTC,TRBV12-3/TRBV12-4,TRBD1,.,TRBJ2-1
CASRGTGAGDTQYF,TGTGCCAGCAGAGGGACAGGAGCGGGAGATACGCAGTATTTT,TRBV27,TRBD1,once,TRBJ2-3
CSATGEFIEQFF,TGCAGTGCTACCGGGGAGTTCATTGAGCAGTTCTTC,TRBV20-1,.,.,TRBJ2-1
CASGDRDSDTQYF,TGTGCCAGCGGTGACAGGGACTCAGATACGCAGTATTTT,TRBV12-3/TRBV12-4,.,.,TRBJ2-3
CASSSDSTQQYF,TGTGCCAGCAGTTCCGACTCCACCCAGCAGTACTTC,TRBV7-2,.,.,TRBJ2-7
CSVSGRGADTQYF,TGCAGCGTTAGCGGGAGGGGTGCAGATACGCAGTATTTT,TRBV29-1,TRBD2,.,TRBJ2-3
CASTPRVPNTEAFF,TGTGCCAGTACCCCCCGGGTCCCTAACACTGAAGCTTTCTTT,TRBV19,.,.,TRBJ1-1
CASRSTGGSYNEQFF,TGTGCCAGCAGATCCACAGGGGGCTCCTACAATGAGCAGTTCTTC,TRBV12-3/TRBV12-4,TRBD1,.,TRBJ2-1
CASSLIGGQYNEQFF,TGCGCCAGCAGCTTGATAGGGGGCCAGTACAATGAGCAGTTCTTC,TRBV5-1,TRBD1,.,TRBJ2-1
CASSQAGFYGYTF,TGTGCCAGCAGCCAGGCAGGGTTCTATGGCTACACCTTC,TRBV3-1,.,.,TRBJ1-2
CASSQDSFAGNYYEQYF,TGTGCCAGCAGCCAAGACTCCTTCGCGGGGAACTACTACGAGCAGTACTTC,TRBV3-1,.,.,TRBJ2-7
CSASNKLFSYEQYF,TGCAGTGCTAGTAATAAACTTTTCTCCTACGAGCAGTACTTC,TRBV20-1,.,.,TRBJ2-7
CASSPGRNSGANVLTF,TGTGCCAGCTCACCCGGACGGAACTCTGGGGCCAACGTCCTGACTTTC,TRBV18,.,.,TRBJ2-6
CASSLASGSENTIYF,TGTGCCAGCAGCTTAGCCTCCGGCTCTGAAAACACCATATATTTT,TRBV7-2,.,.,TRBJ1-3
CATKRDRGLADTQYF,TGTGCCACCAAAAGGGACAGGGGGCTCGCAGATACGCAGTATTTT,TRBV2,TRBD1,.,TRBJ2-3
CASSAGLVRDGELFF,TGTGCCAGCAGCGCGGGACTGGTCCGGGACGGGGAGCTGTTTTTT,TRBV9,.,.,TRBJ2-2
CATNQGSLVGYTF,TGTGCCACGAACCAGGGGTCTCTCGTAGGCTACACCTTC,TRBV28,.,.,TRBJ1-2
CASMAPGQGFHQPQHF,TGTGCCAGTATGGCCCCGGGACAGGGATTCCACCAGCCCCAGCATTTT,TRBV19,TRBD1,.,TRBJ1-5
CASSQDRYTDTQYF,TGCGCCAGCAGCCAAGACCGCTACACAGATACGCAGTATTTT,TRBV4-1,.,.,TRBJ2-3
CASSLSVLTGNTIYF,TGTGCCAGCAGCTTATCTGTTTTAACTGGAAACACCATATATTTT,TRBV7-2,.,.,TRBJ1-3
CSAKPQETQYF,TGCAGCGCCAAGCCCCAAGAGACCCAGTACTTC,TRBV29-1,.,.,TRBJ2-5
CASSVKGGDSPLHF,TGTGCCAGCAGCGTGAAAGGGGGTGATTCACCCCTCCACTTT,TRBV9,.,.,TRBJ1-6
CSVELFQGLNTEAFF,TGCAGCGTTGAGTTATTCCAGGGCCTGAACACTGAAGCTTTCTTT,TRBV29-1,.,.,TRBJ1-1
CSGPLSHEQFF,TGCAGTGGCCCGCTTAGTCACGAGCAGTTCTTC,TRBV20-1,.,.,TRBJ2-1
CSAMSQAGGYSYEQYF,TGCAGTGCTATGAGTCAAGCGGGGGGGTACTCCTACGAGCAGTACTTC,TRBV20-1,TRBD2,.,TRBJ2-7
CATYGGSDTQYF,TGTGCCACCTACGGGGGTTCAGATACGCAGTATTTT,TRBV28,.,.,TRBJ2-3
CASSYSIFQETQYF,TGTGCCAGCAGTTACTCGATCTTCCAAGAGACCCAGTACTTC,TRBV6-5,.,.,TRBJ2-5
CASSLATSGLLKADTQYF,TGTGCCAGCAGCTTGGCGACTAGCGGACTCCTAAAGGCAGATACGCAGTATTTT,TRBV5-6,TRBD2,.,TRBJ2-3